This T cell receptor beta chain is from a study of blood T cell repertoires in COVID-19 (TCRdb year 2020). Some background on the complete study: Collaborator samples came from the United States, Italy and Spain and covered acute and convalescent phases of COVID-19. The samples were drawn from two sources: the first 160 participants of the ongoing ImmuneRACE study, and fewer than 1,500 subjects contributed by 6 global collaborators. Subjects who had been exposed to COVID-19, were actively infected with it, or had recovered from it provided the deeply sampled blood TCRbeta repertoires that made up the dataset. The sample metadata nearly always contained a de-identified subject ID, COVID-19 status, age in years and sex. The material from the prospective study consisted of cDNA or gDNA derived from T cells, B-cell-depleted T cells, or PBMCs. Where available, HLA class I and class II types were obtained from metadata supplied by the sample provider rather than from assay-based typing. The repertoires were made available in a free public database intended to serve as a resource for research on the immune response to SARS-CoV-2. Broad study findings and their caveats: How much clinical and demographic metadata was included differed by source and by participant, and the metadata was provided uncurated.

Here V drops 7 bases and J drops 3 bases, and the junction holds 3 bases not matched to any gene. In the germline V gene (reference sequence), CDR1 corresponds to LNHDA and CDR2 to SQIVND. CDR3 length: 13 amino acids, cysteine to phenylalanine. The CDR3 DNA has 39 bases and is translated from base 1. TCRbeta CDR3 regions were amplified from genomic DNA using the immunoSEQ Assay, a bias-controlled multiplex PCR. Regarding the original processing steps: Nucleated cell counts per sample were estimated from amplification of reference gene primers within the assay. To quantify the absolute abundance of each unique TCRbeta CDR3 rearrangement, sequence reads were collapsed and filtered. For each sample, productive Simpson clonality was calculated as the square root of Simpson's diversity index over productive rearrangements. Here the immuneACCESS table is served through TCRdb, limited to in-frame sequences with V and J called. Missing clones are a known gap in these copies; in checked studies unresolved V genes cover under half, and the rest lacks a known reason. V and J calls and clone size come straight from that table; D and trimming were deduced from the DNA. The sample profile shows 180,000 or so clones; 86% of them were found once. Almost 1% of the sample belongs to the ten largest clones.

Each collaborating institution followed its own protocols to collect whole blood in K2EDTA tubes. For TCRbeta analysis, collaborator samples were shipped as frozen whole blood, as isolated PBMCs, or as DNA extracted from either sample type. Of note for this clone: It has no known antigen specificity. It has no much larger one-base neighbor in the sample; base qualities were not kept.

The sequenced sample was peripheral blood. This chain is built from TRBV19 and TRBJ1-1, with 9 bases matching TRBD1. This TCR derives from a man aged 18 to 30 with acute or convalescent COVID-19. CDR3 sequence: CASIDRGDTEAFF. The DNA is TGTGCCAGTATCGACAGGGGGGACACTGAAGCTTTCTTT.